The 2 T cell receptor beta chains in this list originate from one sample, sequenced in a study of OX40 agonist ivuxolimab in advanced cancers. The method was immunoSEQ multiplex PCR; TCRdb's version includes in-frame clones alone and lacks a portion of them. The data show 42,000 or so clones, roughly 90% seen once. Material: CD4+ or CD8+ T cells sorted from blood, obtained in a trial of the OX40 agonist ivuxolimab. The receptors stem from an adult with an advanced solid tumor such as melanoma, head and neck, liver or kidney cancer.

The rearrangement joins TRBV18 to TRBJ2-2; D gene uncertain. Germline V gene lookup returns CDR1 KGHSH and CDR2 LQKENI. Trimming removed 3 bases from V and 4 bases from J, with 12 bases in between. This CDR3 region has 15 residues. In DNA, the CDR3 is TGTGCCAGCTCACCTGTGCAGGATCCCACCGGGGAGCTGTTTTTT. Translation: CASSPVQDPTGELFF.

The CDR3 protein is CASSLDTQETQYF. In DNA form, the CDR3 reads TGCGCCAGCAGCCTGGACACCCAAGAGACCCAGTACTTC. The chain employs TRBV5-1 and TRBJ2-5; D is possibly TRBD1 (5 bases). Looked up from germline, CDR1 is SGHRS and CDR2 is YFSETQ. The ends were cut back, 4 bases at V and 1 base at J, with 8 bases in the middle. The CDR3 covers 13 residues.